Listed here are 32 T cell receptor beta chains from one sample, sequenced in a study of T cell changes during pregnancy in multiple sclerosis (dated by TCRdb to the late 2010s). Preparation of the library involved the immunoSEQ multiplex PCR assay. The table was pulled from immuneACCESS by TCRdb, which kept in-frame rearrangements only. Such tables lose some clones; where checked, under half of the loss comes from unresolved V genes, and the rest has no known cause. The sample includes about 20,000 clones, with 70% to 90% observed a single time. The top ten constitute 5.3% of the sample. Here the sequenced sample was CD8+ T cells from peripheral blood mononuclear cells, taken in the second trimester of pregnancy. The receptor set was obtained from a female donor in good health, enrolled as a control in a pregnancy study.

The genes are TRBV4-3 and TRBJ1-2; D is perhaps TRBD1 (5 bases). Trimming took 6 bases from V and 2 from J, leaving 10 bases between them. The V gene's germline CDR1 is LGHNA and CDR2 YSLEER. This CDR3 is 13 amino acids long. This CDR3 is CASSPQGNYGYTF. The CDR3 DNA follows: TGCGCCAGCAGTCCGCAGGGCAACTATGGCTACACCTTC.

CDR3 bases: TGTGCCAGCAGTGAACGACAGGTTAATTCACCCCTCCACTTT. Translation gives CASSERQVNSPLHF. The V and J genes are TRBV25-1 and TRBJ1-6; possibly TRBD1 for D (6 bases). Germline V gene lookup returns CDR1 MGHDK and CDR2 SYGVNS. This CDR3 is 14 amino acids long. Trimming stripped 2 bases from V and 6 bases from J, with 8 bases between.

CDR3 DNA sequence: TGTGCCAGCAGCTTACTAGGCCCGAAAGAGACCCAGTACTTC. It encodes CASSLLGPKETQYF. The chain uses TRBV7-8 and TRBJ2-5; no clear D. V lost 2 bases and J 3 bases, leaving 10 bases between the germline ends. Looked up from germline, CDR1 is SGHVS and CDR2 is FQNEAQ. CDR3 length: 14 residues.

This chain uses TRBV7-9 with TRBJ1-4; D call uncertain. There are 15 residues in the CDR3. V lost 1 base and J lost 4, with 10 bases in between. Germline V gene lookup returns CDR1 SEHNR and CDR2 FQNEAQ (reference sequence). CDR3: CASSLGGRLNEKLFF. The DNA for the CDR3 is TGTGCCAGCAGCTTAGGCGGGAGACTTAATGAAAAACTGTTTTTT.

This chain connects TRBV2 to TRBJ1-5; 8 bases line up with TRBD1. Germline V lookup: CDR1 SNHLY, CDR2 FYNNEI. This CDR3 spans 16 amino acids. The J segment lost 6 bases and the V segment lost 5 bases, leaving 12 bases of the junction unmatched. The CDR3 reads CASSFPRTGQAQPQHF. The CDR3 region has the DNA TGTGCCAGCAGTTTCCCCCGGACAGGGCAGGCTCAGCCCCAGCATTTT.

The chain joins TRBV6-1 to TRBJ1-5; D gene ambiguous. Trimming left V 1 base short and J 4 bases short, with 8 bases between. The CDR3 has 14 amino acids. The germline CDR1 and CDR2 sequences are MNHNS and SASEGT. CDR3 amino acids: CASSEGFENQPQHF. As DNA, the CDR3 is TGTGCCAGCAGTGAAGGATTTGAGAATCAGCCCCAGCATTTT.

This clone was seen a handful of times. The V call is TRBV6-1, the J call TRBJ2-7; no reliable D call. V dropped 1 base and J dropped 6 bases, with 10 bases sitting between them. The CDR3 sequence is 13 residues long. In germline, CDR1 is MNHNS, CDR2 SASEGT. The CDR3 coding sequence is TGTGCCAGCAGTGAAGTGATAGAGCGCGAGCAGTACTTC. Amino acids: CASSEVIEREQYF.

The chain is built from TRBV28 and TRBJ2-7, with TRBD1 matching 7 bases. The CDR3 consists of 14 residues. Germline CDR1 reads MDHEN; CDR2 reads SYDVKM. Trimming cost V 4 bases and J 3 bases; bases outside gene matches: 6. The CDR3 DNA follows: TGTGCCAGCAGTTCTCCAGGGGGAAGCTACGAGCAGTACTTC. This sequence encodes CASSSPGGSYEQYF.

The chain is built from TRBV10-2 and TRBJ1-6; 9 bases align to TRBD1. Looked up from germline, CDR1 is WSHSY and CDR2 is SAAADI. This CDR3 spans 14 amino acids. The V and J ends lost 8 bases and 8 bases, in that order; junction bases with no gene match: 7. CDR3 amino acids: CASGQGQGYSPLHF. The CDR3 bases are TGCGCCAGCGGGCAGGGACAGGGTTATTCACCCCTCCACTTT.

This clone was picked up one time. This rearrangement joins TRBV11-2 to TRBJ2-3, with 11 bases fitting TRBD2. The CDR3 is 14 residues long. CDR1 and CDR2 (germline): SGHAT, FQNNGV. Trimming removed 5 bases from V and 6 bases from J; junction bases left unmatched: 4. Here the CDR3 DNA reads TGTGCCAGCAGCCTTAGCGGGGGGGCGGATACGCAGTATTTT. It specifies CASSLSGGADTQYF.

This clone was observed once. This sequence joins TRBV28 and TRBJ1-1, with 9 bases aligning to TRBD1. J was trimmed by 4 bases and V by 6 bases; bases with no gene match: 3. Germline lookup yields CDR1 MDHEN and CDR2 SYDVKM. The CDR3 runs 13 residues. CDR3 sequence: CASRQTGGTEAFF. For the CDR3, the DNA is TGTGCCAGCAGGCAGACAGGGGGCACTGAAGCTTTCTTT. Combining the CDR3 with reference TRBV28 and TRBJ1-1 gives the whole variable domain DVKVTQSSRYLVKRTGEKVFLECVQDMDHENMFWYRQDPGLGLRLIYFSYDVKMKEKGDIPEGYSVSREKKERFSLILESASTNQTSMYLCASRQTGGTEAFFGQGTRLTVV.

V gene TRBV28 combines with J gene TRBJ1-2; TRBD1 is a possible D gene (6 bases). The length of the CDR3 is 15 residues. The germline CDR1 and CDR2 sequences are MDHEN and SYDVKM. V was trimmed by 3 bases and J by 4 bases, leaving 15 bases between them. The CDR3 coding sequence is TGTGCCAGCAGTTTCCGGGGGGGCACCCCCTATGGCTACACCTTC. Its protein is CASSFRGGTPYGYTF.

This clone has only one observation. The chain couples TRBV7-9 to TRBJ2-1; TRBD2 might be the D (5 bases). The germline CDR1 and CDR2 sequences are SEHNR and FQNEAQ (reference sequence). The V gene lost 6 bases and the J gene lost 7 bases, with 10 bases spanning the gap. The CDR3 has 12 amino acids. CDR3 sequence reads: CASRSGLNEQFF. CDR3 coding DNA: TGTGCCAGCAGGTCGGGGTTGAATGAGCAGTTCTTC.

This sequence joins TRBV28 and TRBJ2-7; 9 bases align to TRBD1. The trim removed 5 bases at V and 7 bases at J, leaving 9 bases unmatched. The CDR3 contains 14 residues. The germline V gene encodes CDR1 MDHEN and CDR2 SYDVKM. The chain's CDR3 is CASSPNRGPDEQYF. The CDR3 DNA is TGTGCCAGCAGTCCCAACAGGGGGCCAGATGAGCAGTACTTC. Supplemented by reference TRBV28 and TRBJ2-7, the full variable domain reads DVKVTQSSRYLVKRTGEKVFLECVQDMDHENMFWYRQDPGLGLRLIYFSYDVKMKEKGDIPEGYSVSREKKERFSLILESASTNQTSMYLCASSPNRGPDEQYFGPGTRLTVT.

In its sample, this clone was seen once. The rearrangement uses TRBV5-6 and TRBJ2-5; D perhaps matches TRBD2 (5 bases). The germline V and J ends were trimmed by 0 bases and 1 base, with 13 bases remaining between them. Germline CDR1 is SGHDT and CDR2 is YYEEEE. The CDR3 spans 16 residues. The CDR3 protein is CASSLVGWEFQETQYF. As DNA, the CDR3 is TGTGCCAGCAGCTTGGTAGGCTGGGAGTTCCAAGAGACCCAGTACTTC. The full variable domain, in which reference TRBV5-6 and TRBJ2-5 provide the parts outside the CDR3, is DAGVTQSPTHLIKTRGQQVTLRCSPKSGHDTVSWYQQALGQGPQFIFQYYEEEERQRGNFPDRFSGHQFPNYSSELNVNALLLGDSALYLCASSLVGWEFQETQYFGPGTRLLVL.

The chain couples TRBV27 to TRBJ2-1, with 8 bases that match TRBD2. Germline V gives CDR1 MNHEY, CDR2 SMNVEV (reference sequence). The ends lost 8 bases at V and 7 bases at J; junction bases unmatched: 10. The CDR3 sequence is 14 residues long. This chain's CDR3 is CASSGGAQGNEQFF. CDR3 coding DNA: TGTGCCAGCTCGGGAGGGGCCCAAGGTAATGAGCAGTTCTTC.

Only one count was recorded for this clone. CDR3 loop: CASSEGTGLTEAFF. The CDR3 region has the DNA TGTGCCAGCAGTGAAGGGACAGGGCTCACTGAAGCTTTCTTT. V and J are TRBV6-1 and TRBJ1-1; 8 bases align to TRBD1. Germline CDR1 is MNHNS and CDR2 is SASEGT. The CDR3 length is 14 residues. Losses at the gene ends were 1 base for V and 4 bases for J; bases not matched to a gene: 2.

V and J are TRBV7-9 and TRBJ1-2; 7 nucleotides match TRBD1. The J segment lost 8 bases and the V segment lost 1 base, leaving 4 bases of the junction unmatched. Looked up from germline, CDR1 is SEHNR and CDR2 is FQNEAQ (reference sequence). The CDR3 is 13 amino acids. The CDR3 loop is CASSLEGAKGYTF. As DNA, the CDR3 is TGTGCCAGCAGCTTAGAGGGGGCGAAGGGCTACACCTTC.

This rearrangement joins TRBV6-6 to TRBJ2-1; the match to TRBD2 covers 8 bases. The junction had 4 bases not matched to a gene; V was cut back by 6 bases and J by 3 bases. The CDR3 contains 14 residues. The V gene's germline CDR1 is MNHNY and CDR2 SVGAGI (reference sequence). The CDR3 sequence is CASSPGLDYNEQFF. The CDR3 DNA sequence: TGTGCCAGCAGCCCGGGACTAGACTACAATGAGCAGTTCTTC.

The chain joins TRBV13 to TRBJ1-1; D is unclear. V was shortened by 4 bases and J by 6 bases, with 9 bases between the two germline ends. Germline V gene lookup returns CDR1 PRHDT and CDR2 FYEKMQ (reference sequence). CDR3 length: 12 residues. The CDR3 DNA reads TGTGCCAGCAGCTCTTCGAGCGCTGAAGCTTTCTTT. This translates into CASSSSSAEAFF.

The rearrangement joins TRBV7-9 to TRBJ2-7, with D hard to call. In germline, CDR1 is SEHNR, CDR2 FQNEAQ (reference sequence). The ends were cut back, 5 bases at V and 0 bases at J, with 8 bases in the middle. The CDR3 totals 13 residues. For the CDR3, the DNA is TGTGCCAGCAGCCCCCTTAGCTCCTACGAGCAGTACTTC. Residues: CASSPLSSYEQYF.

This chain joins TRBV6-1 and TRBJ1-5; D gene ambiguous. CDR3 length: 15 residues. Between the trimmed V and J ends, which lost 1 base and 6 bases, there was a span of 13 bases. Germline assignment: CDR1 MNHNS and CDR2 SASEGT. CDR3 region: CASSEGRAGSQPQHF. CDR3 nucleotides: TGTGCCAGCAGTGAAGGTCGCGCGGGGAGTCAGCCCCAGCATTTT.

The chain uses TRBV13 and TRBJ2-1; 7 nucleotides match TRBD1. The ends lost 4 bases at V and 4 bases at J; junction bases unmatched: 4. The CDR3 runs to 14 residues. In germline, CDR1 is PRHDT, CDR2 FYEKMQ (reference sequence). The CDR3 loop is CASSSGQDYNEQFF. The CDR3 nucleotides read TGTGCCAGCAGCTCCGGACAGGATTACAATGAGCAGTTCTTC.

The V and J genes are TRBV6-4 and TRBJ2-1; D is unclear. The CDR3 contains 13 residues. Trimming shortened V by 2 bases and J by 5 bases, and 7 bases separated the two germline ends. The germline V gene encodes CDR1 MRHNA and CDR2 SNTAGT. The CDR3 spells CASSDGANNEQFF. CDR3 sequence (DNA): TGTGCCAGCAGTGACGGAGCAAACAATGAGCAGTTCTTC.

The chain links TRBV21-1 to TRBJ1-5; the table names TRBD1, a call not compared with the DNA. TRBV21-1 is assigned pseudogene status. The CDR3 contains 15 residues. Written as DNA, the CDR3 is TGTGCCAGCAGACTCGACAGGGTTGAAGATCAGCCCCAGCATTTT. It translates to CASRLDRVEDQPQHF.

The rearrangement links TRBV7-6 to TRBJ2-2; the D gene is possibly TRBD2 (5 bases). The CDR3 contains 16 residues. V was trimmed by 3 bases and J by 5 bases, leaving 16 bases between them. Germline lookup yields CDR1 SGHVS and CDR2 FNYEAQ. The CDR3 spells CASSFLIGERTGELFF. DNA of the CDR3: TGTGCCAGCAGCTTCCTCATCGGGGAAAGAACCGGGGAGCTGTTTTTT.

The V and J genes are TRBV15 and TRBJ2-7; 10 nucleotides line up with TRBD1. V was pared by 3 bases and J by 3 bases, with 8 bases of the junction left unmatched. The germline V gene has CDR1 LNHNV and CDR2 YYDKDF (reference sequence). The CDR3 runs to 16 residues. For the CDR3, the DNA is TGTGCCACCAGCAGCCGGGAGGGGGACAGGGGCTACGAGCAGTACTTC. Protein product: CATSSREGDRGYEQYF.

CDR3 loop: CASSLNTGLAGRGNEQFF. The CDR3 DNA reads TGTGCCAGCAGCTTAAATACGGGACTAGCGGGAAGAGGAAATGAGCAGTTCTTC. This sequence joins TRBV7-3 and TRBJ2-1; 13 bases line up with TRBD2. The CDR3 loop spans 18 amino acids. Unmatched junction bases numbered 10, after V lost 1 base and J lost 7 bases. Germline CDR1 and CDR2: SGHTA and FQGTGA.

This chain uses TRBV25-1 with TRBJ2-6; the D is unclear. Trimming left V 4 bases short and J 1 base short, with 11 bases between. This CDR3 comprises 16 residues. Per germline, CDR1 MGHDK and CDR2 SYGVNS. CDR3 DNA: TGTGCCAGCAGTGGGCCTAGTAGTTCTGGGGCCAACGTCCTGACTTTC. Translating gives CASSGPSSSGANVLTF.

This clone was detected once. The chain recombines TRBV11-2 with TRBJ2-7; 8 bases line up with TRBD2. Trimming cost V 3 bases and J 3 bases; bases outside gene matches: 4. The CDR3 runs 14 residues. From germline, CDR1 is SGHAT and CDR2 FQNNGV. The CDR3 protein is CASSLGAGVYEQYF. CDR3 nucleotides: TGTGCCAGCAGCTTGGGAGCGGGAGTCTACGAGCAGTACTTC.

This clone appeared once. This chain uses TRBV18 with TRBJ2-1; 11 nucleotides align to TRBD2. The J segment lost 0 bases and the V segment lost 5 bases, leaving 6 bases of the junction unmatched. The CDR3 runs 17 residues. The germline V gene encodes CDR1 KGHSH and CDR2 LQKENI. DNA for the CDR3: TGTGCCAGCTCAAGGACTAGCGGGTATAACTCCTACAATGAGCAGTTCTTC. Translation gives CASSRTSGYNSYNEQFF.

The chain links TRBV7-9 to TRBJ1-1; D not resolved. The V and J ends lost 1 base and 5 bases respectively, with 5 bases between them. CDR1 is SEHNR, CDR2 FQNEAQ, per germline (reference sequence). This CDR3 contains 12 residues. CDR3 DNA: TGTGCCAGCAGCTTAGTGTCGACTGAAGCTTTCTTT. It encodes CASSLVSTEAFF.